The clone carrying this T cell receptor beta chain was detected many times. These data are taken from a study of early T cells in non-severe SARS-CoV-2 infection. Germline V gene data show CDR1 as SEHNR and CDR2 as FQNEAQ (reference sequence). CDR3 size: 18 residues. Unmatched junction bases numbered 15, after V lost 4 bases and J lost 4 bases. TCRdb re-called the 5' RACE reads with MiXCR, one entry per CDR3 protein. The table has approximately 70,000 distinct CDR3 sequences, approximately 5% seen once. This sequence was found in an adult who was a healthcare worker with PCR-confirmed SARS-CoV-2 infection or an uninfected control (not recorded which). J is TRBJ2-1 and V is TRBV7-9; TRBD2 matches 8 bases. The sequencing used whole blood, collected at baseline. CDR3 loop: CASSSGVGAGVPYNEQFF. DNA of the CDR3: TGTGCCAGCAGCTCTGGGGTTGGAGCGGGAGTCCCTTACAATGAGCAGTTCTTC.